The clone carrying this T cell receptor beta chain was seen only a few times. Its antigen is still unknown. The data belong to a study of OX40 agonist ivuxolimab in advanced cancers. Across the study: Among those enrolled, mean age was approximately 60 years (range roughly 20 to 85) and over 70% were male. Allowance was made for prior anti-PD-1, anti-PD-L1 or anti-CTLA-4 therapy, and roughly 40% had some. Whole-study results and caveats: Clonal expansion from baseline to week 6 occurred in both CD4+ and CD8+ T cells. CD8+ T cells showed, on average, more clonal expansion than CD4+ cells.

Per germline, CDR1 SGDLS and CDR2 YYNGEE. V gave up 0 bases and J gave up 7 bases, with 13 bases separating them. There are 14 residues in the CDR3. The assay was immunoSEQ multiplex PCR, and TCRdb's table has in-frame clones only and misses some. The sample has about 70,000 clones; about nine tenths are singletons. This receptor was obtained from an adult with an advanced solid tumor such as melanoma, head and neck, liver or kidney cancer. J is TRBJ1-1 and V is TRBV9, with D perhaps TRBD1 (5 bases). Specimen: CD4+ or CD8+ T cells sorted from blood, collected in a trial of the OX40 agonist ivuxolimab. CDR3 residues: CASSVAQGGVEAFF. CDR3 nucleotide sequence: TGTGCCAGCAGCGTAGCGCAGGGCGGCGTTGAAGCTTTCTTT.